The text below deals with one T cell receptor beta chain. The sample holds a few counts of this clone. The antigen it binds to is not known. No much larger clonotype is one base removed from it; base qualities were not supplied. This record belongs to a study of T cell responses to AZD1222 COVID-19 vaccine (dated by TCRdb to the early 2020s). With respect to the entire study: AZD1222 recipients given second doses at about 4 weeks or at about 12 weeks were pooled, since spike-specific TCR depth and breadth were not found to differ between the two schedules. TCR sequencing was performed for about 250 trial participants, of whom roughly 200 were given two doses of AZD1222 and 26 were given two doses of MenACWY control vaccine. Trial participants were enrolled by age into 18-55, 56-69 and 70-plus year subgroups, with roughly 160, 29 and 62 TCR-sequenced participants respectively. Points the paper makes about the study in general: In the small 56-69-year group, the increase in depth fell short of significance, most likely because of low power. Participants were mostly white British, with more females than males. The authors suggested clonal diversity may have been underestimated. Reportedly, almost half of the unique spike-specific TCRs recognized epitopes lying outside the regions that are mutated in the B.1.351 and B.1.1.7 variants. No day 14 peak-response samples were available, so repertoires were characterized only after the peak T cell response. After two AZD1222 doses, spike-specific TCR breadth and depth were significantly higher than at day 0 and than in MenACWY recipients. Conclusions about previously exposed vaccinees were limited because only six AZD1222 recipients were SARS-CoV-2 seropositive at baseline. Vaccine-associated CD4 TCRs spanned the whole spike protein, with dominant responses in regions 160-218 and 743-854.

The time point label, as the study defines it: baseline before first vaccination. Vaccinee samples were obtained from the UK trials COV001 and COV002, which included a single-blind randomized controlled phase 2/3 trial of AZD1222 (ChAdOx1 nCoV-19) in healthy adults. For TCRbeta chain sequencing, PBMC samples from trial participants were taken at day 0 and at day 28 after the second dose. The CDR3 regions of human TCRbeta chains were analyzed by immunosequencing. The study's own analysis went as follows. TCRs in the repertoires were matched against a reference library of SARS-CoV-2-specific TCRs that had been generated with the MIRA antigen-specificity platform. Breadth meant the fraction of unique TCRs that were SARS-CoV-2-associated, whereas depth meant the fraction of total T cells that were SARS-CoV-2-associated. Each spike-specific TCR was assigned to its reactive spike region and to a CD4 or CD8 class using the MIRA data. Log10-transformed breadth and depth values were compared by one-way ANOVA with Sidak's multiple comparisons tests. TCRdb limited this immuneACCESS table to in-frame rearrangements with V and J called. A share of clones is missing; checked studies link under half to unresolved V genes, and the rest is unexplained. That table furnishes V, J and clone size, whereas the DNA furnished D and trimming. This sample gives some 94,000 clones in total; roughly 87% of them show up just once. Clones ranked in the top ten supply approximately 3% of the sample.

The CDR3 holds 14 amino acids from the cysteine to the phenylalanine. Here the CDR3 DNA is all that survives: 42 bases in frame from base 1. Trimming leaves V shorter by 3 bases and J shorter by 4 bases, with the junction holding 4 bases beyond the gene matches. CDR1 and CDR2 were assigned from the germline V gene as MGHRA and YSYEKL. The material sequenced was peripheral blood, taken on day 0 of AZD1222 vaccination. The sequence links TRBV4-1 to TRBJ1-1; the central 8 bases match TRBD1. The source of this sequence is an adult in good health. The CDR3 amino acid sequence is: CASSQTDRGTEAFF. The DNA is TGCGCCAGCAGCCAGACAGACAGGGGCACTGAAGCTTTCTTT.